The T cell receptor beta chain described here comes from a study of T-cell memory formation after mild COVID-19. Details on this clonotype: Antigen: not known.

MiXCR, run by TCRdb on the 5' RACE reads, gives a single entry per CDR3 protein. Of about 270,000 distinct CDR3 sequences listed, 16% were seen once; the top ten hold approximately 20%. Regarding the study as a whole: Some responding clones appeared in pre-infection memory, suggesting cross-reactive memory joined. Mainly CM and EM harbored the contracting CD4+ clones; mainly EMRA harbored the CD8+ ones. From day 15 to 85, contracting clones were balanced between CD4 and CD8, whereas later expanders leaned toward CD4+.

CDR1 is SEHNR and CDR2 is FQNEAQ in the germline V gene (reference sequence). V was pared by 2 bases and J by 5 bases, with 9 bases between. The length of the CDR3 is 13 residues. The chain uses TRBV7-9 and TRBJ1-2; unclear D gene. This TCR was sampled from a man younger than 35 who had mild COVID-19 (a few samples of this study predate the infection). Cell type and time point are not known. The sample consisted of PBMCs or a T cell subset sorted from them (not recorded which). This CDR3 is CASSLSPEYGYTF. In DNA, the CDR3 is TGTGCCAGCAGCTTAAGTCCAGAATATGGCTACACCTTC.